This TCR beta chain was sequenced during a study of blood T cell repertoires in COVID-19. Study details: Italy, Spain and the United States were the sources of the convalescent and acute COVID-19 samples. PBMCs, B-cell-depleted T cells, or T cells provided the cDNA or gDNA that made up the material.

CDR1 SQVTM and CDR2 ANQGSEA come from the germline V gene. The CDR3 has 14 residues. Losses at the gene ends were 7 bases for V and 0 bases for J; bases not matched to a gene: 3. In the study's own analysis: The authors estimated nucleated cell counts from reference gene primer amplification. The method was immunoSEQ multiplex PCR; TCRdb's version includes in-frame clones alone and lacks a portion of them. D and trimming come from the DNA, and the V and J calls and clone size come from that table. This table has 140,000 to 150,000 clones, around 80% appearing once. The chain couples TRBV29-1 to TRBJ2-2, with 9 bases that match TRBD1. Sample: peripheral blood. This TCR derives from a man between 60 and 75 years old with active or convalescent COVID-19. DNA of the CDR3: TGCAGCGCCGACAGGGGGACGAACACCGGGGAGCTGTTTTTT. Translating it yields CSADRGTNTGELFF.